The subject of this entry is one T cell receptor (beta chain). This clone turned up a few times. Its cognate antigen has yet to be identified. Qualities for individual bases were not recorded, and no much larger clone is one base off. Each donor gave one peripheral blood draw, averaging around 0.11 L, which was collected into heparinised tubes. Using a panel that included CD45RO, CCR7, CD25, CD127, CD95 and CD27, naive, central memory, regulatory and stem cell-like memory CD4+ T cells were sorted on a BD FACSAria II. All sorted populations exceeded 95% purity. PBMCs were isolated right away by Lymphoprep density gradient centrifugation and were stained directly, without culture. So that batch effects would be minimized, each experiment stained and sorted samples in pairs, pairing one healthy donor with one patient. Reading from cysteine to phenylalanine, the CDR3 counts 16 amino acids. Left in the record is the CDR3 DNA by itself, 48 bases read in frame from the first base. The germline V gene (reference sequence) gives CDR1 as SEHNR and CDR2 as FQNEAQ. V loses 1 base at its end and J loses 6 bases; junction bases beyond the gene matches: 6.

All of the isolated RNA was reverse transcribed with the High Capacity cDNA Reverse Transcription Kit, so expressed TCRB transcripts were sequenced. Naive, central memory and regulatory T cell samples underwent deep immunoSEQ sequencing, averaging around 3.7 million total reads per sample. Sorted cells were lysed in RLT buffer and RNA was extracted with DNase-treated RNeasy Micro or Mini kits, depending on cell number. Each cell subset was processed separately to prevent cross-contamination, with patient and healthy donor samples processed together. The immunoSEQ multiplex PCR was used to amplify TCRB sequences from cDNA, generating 87-bp fragments that spanned the CDR3 region. Amplicons were sequenced on the Illumina HiSeq platform. The study's own analysis went as follows. PCR bias was computationally corrected using synthetic template baselines, reads within Hamming distance 2 were collapsed, and singletons that could not be merged were discarded. Reads were aligned to IMGT to assign V, D and J genes, CDR3 length, and insertions or deletions at six rearrangement sites. Within each subset, clonotype counts were normalized to the number of sorted cells before true diversity and Gini coefficients were calculated with the tcR R package. The overlap coefficient, calculated on TCRB nucleotide sequences, was used to measure repertoire sharing. Out-of-frame TCRB sequences from naive cells were analyzed to stand in for the pre-selection repertoire. TCRdb limited this immuneACCESS table to in-frame rearrangements with V and J called. A share of clones is missing; checked studies link under half to unresolved V genes, and the rest is unexplained. The DNA was the basis for D and trimming; V, J and clone size are from that table. The sample table holds hundreds of thousands of clones, of which over 12% were seen once. The top ten clonotypes cover roughly 0.024% of the sample.

The source of the sample is a study of beta chain features in type 1 diabetes listed by TCRdb under 2018. About the study as a whole: Patients and healthy donors did not differ in mean age, gender distribution, total cell number or subset yield. A total of roughly 100 million sorted cells were examined across all samples, and a strong correlation was observed between cell number per subset and RNA yield. In the study, recently diagnosed type 1 diabetes patients and matched healthy donors were compared on the TCRB repertoires of their sorted circulating CD4+ T cell subsets. Regulatory and stem cell-like memory subsets were obtained from only 8 patients and roughly eight healthy donors, while naive and central memory subsets were obtained from all 30 or so donors.

The research as a whole found: PCR might favor shorter templates, but patient and control samples were amplified and corrected together, so any skew would affect both groups equally. A moderate but significant shortening of TCRB CDR3 length was observed in type 1 diabetes patients in all four CD4+ subsets. Only small numbers of individuals were included in the HLA sub-analyses, which left unresolved whether HLA type had any influence on TCRB rearrangement. Because cDNA rather than genomic DNA was sequenced, highly expressing activated cells could have been over-represented, although no difference in activation and CD3 levels was found between groups. At VDJ recombination sites, patients with type 1 diabetes made fewer insertions and deleted more nucleotides, a pattern implying thymic rearrangement abnormalities. The naive, central memory and regulatory TCRB repertoires appeared to resemble one another more closely among patients than among healthy donors.

The receptor was isolated from a woman between 35 and 50 years old in good health. Sequencing was carried out using naive CD4+ T cells from blood. Interpreted using the paper, the cell subset or site label stands for: true naive CD4+ T cells. In this chain, TRBV7-9 is recombined with TRBJ2-2, with 9 bases matching TRBD2. Here the CDR3 is given as CASSLGAGLASGELFF. The DNA reads as follows: TGTGCCAGCAGCTTAGGAGCGGGACTAGCATCCGGGGAGCTGTTTTTT.